The 21 T cell receptor beta chains presented below share a single source sample, sequenced in a study of cytomegalovirus exposure and HLA in healthy donors. The protocol was immunoSEQ multiplex PCR, while the TCRdb copy is restricted to in-frame clones and leaves out a portion. The sample gives under 200,000 clones, approximately 96% of which show up once; approximately 0.82% is in the top ten. Sequencing used PBMCs. The receptors shown here come from a woman under 30 in good health and CMV-seronegative.

As DNA, the CDR3 is TGTGCCAGCGCGGTCGGGGGAGGCTACAATGAGCAGTTCTTC. This codes for CASAVGGGYNEQFF. The chain employs TRBV9 and TRBJ2-1; a weak D match, TRBD2 (6 bases). Germline CDR1 and CDR2: SGDLS and YYNGEE. The CDR3 covers 14 residues. The ends were cut back, 7 bases at V and 3 bases at J, with 14 bases in the middle.

The J gene is TRBJ1-2, the V gene TRBV4-3; a weak D match, TRBD1 (6 bases). CDR1 and CDR2 (germline): LGHNA, YSLEER. The CDR3 is 13 amino acids. V shed 4 bases and J shed 2 bases, with 8 bases lying between them. The CDR3 protein is CASSPQGNYGYTF. The CDR3 bases are TGCGCCAGCAGCCCACAGGGAAACTATGGCTACACCTTC.

The chain employs TRBV11-3 and TRBJ2-2, with D uncertain. V lost 6 bases to trimming and J lost 1 base, with 6 bases between them. This CDR3 spans 13 amino acids. From germline, CDR1 is SGHNT and CDR2 YENEEA. As DNA, the CDR3 is TGTGCCAGCAGACCGGGGAACACCGGGGAGCTGTTTTTT. Translated: CASRPGNTGELFF.

The chain joins TRBV9 to TRBJ1-1; 11 bases map to TRBD1. The germline gives CDR1 SGDLS, CDR2 YYNGEE. The V segment lost 5 bases and the J segment 4 bases; nucleotides outside the gene matches: 4. CDR3 length equals 14 residues. CDR3 loop: CASSGQGAGTEAFF. CDR3 DNA: TGTGCCAGCAGTGGACAGGGGGCGGGCACTGAAGCTTTCTTT. Combining the CDR3 with reference TRBV9 and TRBJ1-1 gives the whole variable domain DSGVTQTPKHLITATGQRVTLRCSPRSGDLSVYWYQQSLDQGLQFLIQYYNGEERAKGNILERFSAQQFPDLHSELNLSSLELGDSALYFCASSGQGAGTEAFFGQGTRLTVV.

This clone was picked up one time. The V call is TRBV18, the J call TRBJ1-2; no definite D call. Germline CDR1 KGHSH, CDR2 LQKENI. Trimming removed 5 bases from V and 1 base from J, with 17 bases in between. The length of the CDR3 is 16 residues. The DNA for the CDR3 is TGTGCCAGCTCAACCCCGAGGAGAGGACTTAACTATGGCTACACCTTC. This translates into CASSTPRRGLNYGYTF.

The rearrangement joins TRBV11-3 to TRBJ2-1; D remains unclear. V dropped 4 bases and J dropped 6 bases, with 13 bases sitting between them. This CDR3 region has 14 residues. The germline CDR1 and CDR2 sequences are SGHNT and YENEEA. The DNA of the CDR3 is TGTGCCAGCAGCTCCCCCGTGGAGAGCAATGAGCAGTTCTTC. Encoded protein: CASSSPVESNEQFF.

V is TRBV9 and J is TRBJ1-2, with D perhaps matching TRBD1 (6 bases). The germline V gene has CDR1 SGDLS and CDR2 YYNGEE. Trimming removed 0 bases at V and 3 bases at J, with 12 bases between. This CDR3 region has 15 residues. The CDR3 nucleotides are TGTGCCAGCAGCGTAGGGGTAGGGGGGGACTATGGCTACACCTTC. The encoded protein is CASSVGVGGDYGYTF. The entire variable domain, with the rest obtained from reference TRBV9 and TRBJ1-2, is as follows: DSGVTQTPKHLITATGQRVTLRCSPRSGDLSVYWYQQSLDQGLQFLIQYYNGEERAKGNILERFSAQQFPDLHSELNLSSLELGDSALYFCASSVGVGGDYGYTFGSGTRLTVV.

The chain joins TRBV7-3 to TRBJ2-1; 7 bases fit TRBD2. CDR3 length: 16 amino acids. The ends lost 5 bases at V and 8 bases at J; junction bases unmatched: 15. Looked up from germline, CDR1 is SGHTA and CDR2 is FQGTGA. The CDR3 DNA reads as TGTGCCAGCAGCGCGAGCGGGGCGCCCTCTTTGGATGAGCAGTTCTTC. Its translation: CASSASGAPSLDEQFF.

This sequence joins TRBV5-6 and TRBJ2-7, with 8 bases aligning to TRBD2. This CDR3 spans 14 amino acids. Germline V gene sequence: CDR1 SGHDT, CDR2 YYEEEE. V lost 0 bases, J lost 6 bases, and 5 bases stayed unmatched. CDR3 protein: CASSLAGGPGEQYF. The CDR3 coding sequence is TGTGCCAGCAGCTTGGCGGGGGGGCCTGGCGAGCAGTACTTC.

CDR3 sequence: CASSRGYTEAFF. The DNA of the CDR3 is TGTGCCAGCAGTCGAGGGTACACTGAAGCTTTCTTT. The V and J genes are TRBV6-5 and TRBJ1-1; no definite D call. The germline CDR1 and CDR2 sequences are MNHEY and SVGAGI. The CDR3 is made up of 12 amino acids. V lost 5 bases, J lost 3 bases, and 7 bases lay in between.

The chain links TRBV27 to TRBJ2-3, with 14 bases lining up with TRBD2. The CDR3 has 15 amino acids. V shed 6 bases and J 4 bases; nucleotides not matched to a gene: 3. CDR1 and CDR2 (germline): MNHEY, SMNVEV (reference sequence). The CDR3 here is CASSPGLAGADTQYF. The CDR3 region has the DNA TGTGCCAGCAGCCCGGGACTAGCGGGGGCAGATACGCAGTATTTT.

This chain uses TRBV13 with TRBJ2-1, with 7 bases aligning to TRBD2. The CDR3 runs to 13 residues. CDR1 PRHDT and CDR2 FYEKMQ come from the germline V gene (reference sequence). V dropped 6 bases and J dropped 9; count of bases not matched to a gene: 8. The CDR3 spells CASSQWGGIEQFF. In DNA form, the CDR3 reads TGTGCCAGCAGTCAGTGGGGGGGGATTGAGCAGTTCTTC.

The V gene is TRBV29-1, the J gene TRBJ1-4; 7 positions agree with TRBD1. Germline V gives CDR1 SQVTM, CDR2 ANQGSEA. V was pared by 6 bases and J by 4 bases, with 8 bases of the junction left unmatched. This CDR3 has 14 amino acids. The CDR3: CSVGKTGFNEKLFF. For the CDR3, the DNA is TGCAGCGTCGGCAAGACAGGGTTTAATGAAAAACTGTTTTTT.

The gene calls are TRBV29-1 and TRBJ1-2; 9 positions agree with TRBD1. The CDR3 has 16 residues. The germline V gene has CDR1 SQVTM and CDR2 ANQGSEA. V trimming: 0 bases; J trimming: 4 bases; junction bases outside the gene matches: 9. CDR3 amino acids: CSVEDLDRGHSYGYTF. In nucleotides, the CDR3 is TGCAGCGTTGAAGATCTGGACAGGGGCCATTCCTATGGCTACACCTTC. The whole variable domain, filled in from reference TRBV29-1 and TRBJ1-2, reads SAVISQKPSRDICQRGTSLTIQCQVDSQVTMMFWYRQQPGQSLTLIATANQGSEATYESGFVIDKFPISRPNLTFSTLTVSNMSPEDSSIYLCSVEDLDRGHSYGYTFGSGTRLTVV.

V gene TRBV9 combines with J gene TRBJ1-1; 9 bases map to TRBD1. Per germline, CDR1 SGDLS and CDR2 YYNGEE. This CDR3 has 16 amino acids. V shed 4 bases and J 1 base; nucleotides not matched to a gene: 8. CDR3 residues: CASSPNRGQRNTEAFF. CDR3 sequence (DNA): TGTGCCAGCAGCCCCAACAGGGGGCAACGGAACACTGAAGCTTTCTTT.

The chain combines TRBV6-5 with TRBJ1-1; TRBD1 is a possible D gene (6 bases). Trimming removed 2 bases from V and 0 bases from J, with 10 bases in between. This CDR3 is built from 15 residues. The germline gives CDR1 MNHEY, CDR2 SVGAGI. CDR3 nucleotide sequence: TGTGCCAGCAGTTACGACAGGCGAATGAACACTGAAGCTTTCTTT. Protein: CASSYDRRMNTEAFF.

The chain links TRBV16 to TRBJ1-2; D is possibly TRBD1 (6 bases). The CDR3 totals 14 residues. Germline CDR1 KGHSY, CDR2 FQNENV. Trimming took off 2 bases at V and 8 bases at J, with 15 bases between the two ends. The CDR3 region has the DNA TGTGCCAGCAGCCAAACCCAGGGGCTAAGGGGCTACACCTTC. Translated: CASSQTQGLRGYTF. The full variable domain, in which reference TRBV16 and TRBJ1-2 provide the parts outside the CDR3, is GEEVAQTPKHLVRGEGQKAKLYCAPIKGHSYVFWYQQVLKNEFKFLISFQNENVFDETGMPKERFSAKCLPNSPCSLEIQATKLEDSAVYFCASSQTQGLRGYTFGSGTRLTVV.

The rearrangement uses TRBV18 and TRBJ1-2, with 7 positions matching TRBD1. Trimming at V came to 3 bases and at J to 3 bases, leaving 4 bases not matched to a gene. The CDR3 is 14 amino acids. CDR1 is KGHSH, CDR2 LQKENI, per germline. CDR3 sequence (DNA): TGTGCCAGCTCACCCGCAGACAGGGACTATGGCTACACCTTC. Its translation: CASSPADRDYGYTF. The variable domain in full, with the rest retrieved from reference TRBV18 and TRBJ1-2, is NAGVMQNPRHLVRRRGQEARLRCSPMKGHSHVYWYRQLPEEGLKFMVYLQKENIIDESGMPKERFSAEFPKEGPSILRIQQVVRGDSAAYFCASSPADRDYGYTFGSGTRLTVV.

The chain carries TRBV7-2 and TRBJ2-1, with TRBD2 matching over 8 bases. With 5 bases clipped from V and 2 bases from J, the junction kept 5 bases outside the gene matches. Germline loops: CDR1 SGHTA, CDR2 FQGNSA. The CDR3 covers 15 residues. CDR3 region: CASSITSGPYNEQFF. The DNA for the CDR3 is TGTGCCAGCAGCATAACTAGCGGTCCCTACAATGAGCAGTTCTTC. Full variable domain (missing parts from reference TRBV7-2 and TRBJ2-1): GAGVSQSPSNKVTEKGKDVELRCDPISGHTALYWYRQSLGQGLEFLIYFQGNSAPDKSGLPSDRFSAERTGGSVSTLTIQRTQQEDSAVYLCASSITSGPYNEQFFGPGTRLTVL.

The chain is built from TRBV6-1 and TRBJ2-7; 9 bases fit TRBD1. The V and J ends lost 7 bases and 4 bases, in that order; junction bases with no gene match: 5. CDR1 is MNHNS and CDR2 is SASEGT in the germline V gene. This CDR3 has 13 amino acids. CDR3 DNA: TGTGCCAGCACTCGGGACAGGGTATACGAGCAGTACTTC. It codes for CASTRDRVYEQYF.

The chain recombines TRBV6-5 with TRBJ2-7, with a tentative D call TRBD1 (6 bases). Germline V gene sequence: CDR1 MNHEY, CDR2 SVGAGI. With 5 bases removed from V and 3 bases from J, the gap between germline ends came to 8 bases. This CDR3 spans 12 amino acids. CDR3 sequence (DNA): TGTGCCAGCAGTATACAGGGCTACGAGCAGTACTTC. This gives the protein CASSIQGYEQYF.